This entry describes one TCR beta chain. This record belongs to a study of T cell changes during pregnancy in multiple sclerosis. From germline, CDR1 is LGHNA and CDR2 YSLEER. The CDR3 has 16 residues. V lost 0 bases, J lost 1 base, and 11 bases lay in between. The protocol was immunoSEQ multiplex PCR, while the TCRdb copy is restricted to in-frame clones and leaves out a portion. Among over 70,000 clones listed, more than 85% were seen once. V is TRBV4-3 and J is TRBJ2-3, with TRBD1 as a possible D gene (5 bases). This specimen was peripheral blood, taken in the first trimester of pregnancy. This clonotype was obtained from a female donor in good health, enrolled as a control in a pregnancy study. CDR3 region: CASSQDGADRTDTQYF. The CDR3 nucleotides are TGCGCCAGCAGCCAAGATGGGGCGGACCGCACAGATACGCAGTATTTT.